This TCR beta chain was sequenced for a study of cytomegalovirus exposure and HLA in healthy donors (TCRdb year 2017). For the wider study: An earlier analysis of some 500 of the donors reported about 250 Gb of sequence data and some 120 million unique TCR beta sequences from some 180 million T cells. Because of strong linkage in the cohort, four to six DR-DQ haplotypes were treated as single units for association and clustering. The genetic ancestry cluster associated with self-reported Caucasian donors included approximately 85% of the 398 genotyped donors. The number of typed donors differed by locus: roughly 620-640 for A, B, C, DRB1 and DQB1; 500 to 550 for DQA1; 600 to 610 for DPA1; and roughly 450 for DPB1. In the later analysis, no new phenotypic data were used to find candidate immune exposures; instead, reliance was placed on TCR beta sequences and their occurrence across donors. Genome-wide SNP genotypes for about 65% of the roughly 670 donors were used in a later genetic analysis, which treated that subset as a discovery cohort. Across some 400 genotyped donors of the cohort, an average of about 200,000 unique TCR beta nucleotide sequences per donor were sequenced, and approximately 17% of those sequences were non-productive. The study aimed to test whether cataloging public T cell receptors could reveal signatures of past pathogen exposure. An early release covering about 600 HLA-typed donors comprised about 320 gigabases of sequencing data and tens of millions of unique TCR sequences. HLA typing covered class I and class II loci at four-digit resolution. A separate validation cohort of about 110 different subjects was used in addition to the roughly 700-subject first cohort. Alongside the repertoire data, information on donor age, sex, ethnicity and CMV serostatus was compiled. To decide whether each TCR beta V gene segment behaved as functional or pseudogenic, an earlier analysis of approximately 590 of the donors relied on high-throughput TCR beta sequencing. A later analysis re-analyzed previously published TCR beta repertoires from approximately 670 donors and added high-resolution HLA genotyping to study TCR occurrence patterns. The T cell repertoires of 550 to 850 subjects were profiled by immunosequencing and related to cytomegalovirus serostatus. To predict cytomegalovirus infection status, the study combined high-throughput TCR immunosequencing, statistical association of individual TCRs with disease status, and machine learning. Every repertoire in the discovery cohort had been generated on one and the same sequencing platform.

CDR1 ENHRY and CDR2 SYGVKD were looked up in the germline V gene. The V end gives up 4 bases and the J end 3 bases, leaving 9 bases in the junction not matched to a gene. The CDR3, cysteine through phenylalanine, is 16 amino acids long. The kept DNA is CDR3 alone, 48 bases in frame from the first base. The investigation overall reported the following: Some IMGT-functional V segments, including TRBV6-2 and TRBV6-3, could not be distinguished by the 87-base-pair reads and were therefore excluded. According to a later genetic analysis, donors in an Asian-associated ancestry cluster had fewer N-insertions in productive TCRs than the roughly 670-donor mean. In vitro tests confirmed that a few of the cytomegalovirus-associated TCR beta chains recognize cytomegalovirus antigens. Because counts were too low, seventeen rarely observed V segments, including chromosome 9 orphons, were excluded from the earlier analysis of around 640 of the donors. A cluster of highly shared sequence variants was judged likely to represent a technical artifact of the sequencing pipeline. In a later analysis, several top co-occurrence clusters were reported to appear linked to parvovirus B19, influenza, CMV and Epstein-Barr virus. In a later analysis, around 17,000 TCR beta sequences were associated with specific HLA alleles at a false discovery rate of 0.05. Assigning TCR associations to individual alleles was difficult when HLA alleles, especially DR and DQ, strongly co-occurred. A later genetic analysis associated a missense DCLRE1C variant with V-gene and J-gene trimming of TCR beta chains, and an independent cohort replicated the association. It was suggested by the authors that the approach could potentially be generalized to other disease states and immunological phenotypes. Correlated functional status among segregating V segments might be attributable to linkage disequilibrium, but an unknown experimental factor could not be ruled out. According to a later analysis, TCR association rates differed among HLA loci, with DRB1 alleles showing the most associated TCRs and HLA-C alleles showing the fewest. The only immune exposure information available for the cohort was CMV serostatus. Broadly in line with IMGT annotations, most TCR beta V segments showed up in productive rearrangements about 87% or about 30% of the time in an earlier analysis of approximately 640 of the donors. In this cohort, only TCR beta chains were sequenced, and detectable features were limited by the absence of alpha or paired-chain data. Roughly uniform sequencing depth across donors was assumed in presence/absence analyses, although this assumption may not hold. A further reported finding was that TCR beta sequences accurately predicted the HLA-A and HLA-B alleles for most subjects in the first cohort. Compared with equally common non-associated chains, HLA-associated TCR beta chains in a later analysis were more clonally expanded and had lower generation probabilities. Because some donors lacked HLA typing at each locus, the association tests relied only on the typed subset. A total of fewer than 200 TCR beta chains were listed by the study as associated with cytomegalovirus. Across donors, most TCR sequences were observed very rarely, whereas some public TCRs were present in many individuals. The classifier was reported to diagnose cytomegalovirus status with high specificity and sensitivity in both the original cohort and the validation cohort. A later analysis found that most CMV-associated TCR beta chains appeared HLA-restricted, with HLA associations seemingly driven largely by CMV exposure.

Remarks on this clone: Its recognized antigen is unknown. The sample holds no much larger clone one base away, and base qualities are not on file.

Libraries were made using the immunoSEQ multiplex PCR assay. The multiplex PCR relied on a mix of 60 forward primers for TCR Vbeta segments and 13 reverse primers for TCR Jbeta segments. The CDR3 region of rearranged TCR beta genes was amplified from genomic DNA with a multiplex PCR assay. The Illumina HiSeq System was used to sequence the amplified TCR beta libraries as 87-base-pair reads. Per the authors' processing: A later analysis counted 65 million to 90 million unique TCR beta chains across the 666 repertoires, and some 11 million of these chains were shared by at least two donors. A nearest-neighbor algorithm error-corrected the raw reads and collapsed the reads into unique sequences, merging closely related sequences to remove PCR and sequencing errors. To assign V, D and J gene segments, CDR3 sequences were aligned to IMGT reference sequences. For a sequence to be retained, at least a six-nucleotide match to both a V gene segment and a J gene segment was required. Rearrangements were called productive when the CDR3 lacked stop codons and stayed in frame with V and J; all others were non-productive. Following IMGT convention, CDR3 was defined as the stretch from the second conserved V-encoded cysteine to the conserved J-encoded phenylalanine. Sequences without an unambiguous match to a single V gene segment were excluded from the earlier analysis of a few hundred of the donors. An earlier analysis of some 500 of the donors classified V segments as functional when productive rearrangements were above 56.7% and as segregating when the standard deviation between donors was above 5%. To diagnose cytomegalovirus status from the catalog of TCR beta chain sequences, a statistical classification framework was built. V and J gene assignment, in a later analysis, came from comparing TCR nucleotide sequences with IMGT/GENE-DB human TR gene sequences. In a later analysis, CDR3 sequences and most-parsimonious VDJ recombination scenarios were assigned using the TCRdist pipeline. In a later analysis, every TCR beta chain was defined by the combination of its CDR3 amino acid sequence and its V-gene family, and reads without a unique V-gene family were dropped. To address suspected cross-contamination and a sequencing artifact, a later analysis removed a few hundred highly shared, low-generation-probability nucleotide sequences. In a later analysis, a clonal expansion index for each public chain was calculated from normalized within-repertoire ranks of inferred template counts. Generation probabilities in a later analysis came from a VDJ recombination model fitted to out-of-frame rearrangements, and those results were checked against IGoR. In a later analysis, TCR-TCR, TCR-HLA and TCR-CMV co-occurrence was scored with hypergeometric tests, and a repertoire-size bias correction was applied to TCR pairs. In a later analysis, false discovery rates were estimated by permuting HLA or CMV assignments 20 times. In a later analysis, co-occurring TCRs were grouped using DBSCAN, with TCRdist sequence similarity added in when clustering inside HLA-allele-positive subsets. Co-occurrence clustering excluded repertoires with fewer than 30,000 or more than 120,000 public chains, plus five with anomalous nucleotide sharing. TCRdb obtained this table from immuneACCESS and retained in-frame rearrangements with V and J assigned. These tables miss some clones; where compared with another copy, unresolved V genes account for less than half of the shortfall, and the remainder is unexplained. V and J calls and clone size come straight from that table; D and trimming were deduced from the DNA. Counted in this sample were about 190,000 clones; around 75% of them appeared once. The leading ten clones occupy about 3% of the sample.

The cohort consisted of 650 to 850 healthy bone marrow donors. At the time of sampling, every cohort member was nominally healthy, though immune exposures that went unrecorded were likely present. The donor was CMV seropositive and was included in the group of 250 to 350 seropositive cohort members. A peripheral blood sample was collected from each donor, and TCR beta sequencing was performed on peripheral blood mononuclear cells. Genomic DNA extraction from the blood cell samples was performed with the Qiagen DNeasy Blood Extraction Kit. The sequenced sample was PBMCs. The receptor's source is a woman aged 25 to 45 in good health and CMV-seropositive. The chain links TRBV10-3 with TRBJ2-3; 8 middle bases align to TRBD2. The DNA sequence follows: TGTGCCATCAGTGGGGGGACTAGAGGTAGGACAGATACGCAGTATTTT. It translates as CAISGGTRGRTDTQYF.